These 21 T cell receptor beta chains originate from one sample sequenced in a study of human T cells and chemical hapten exposure. Noted time point: patch test 2, 6 weeks after DPC sensitization. The treatment was: therapeutic diphenylcyclopropenone sensitization with weekly scalp DPC. TCRdb processed the RACE reads anew with MiXCR; each CDR3 protein has one entry. The sample holds approximately 120,000 distinct CDR3 sequences, about a tenth seen once. Sequenced material: whole blood, taken in connection with sensitization to the hapten diphenylcyclopropenone (DPC). These receptors all stem from a woman in her 40s with alopecia areata. Some clones in this sample may be carry-over from other donors' samples.

The chain joins TRBV5-1 to TRBJ2-1, with D perhaps matching TRBD2 (6 bases). Deletions cut 4 bases from V and 0 bases from J, with 11 bases between. CDR3 length: 15 amino acids. Germline CDR1 SGHRS, CDR2 YFSETQ. The CDR3 sequence: CASSLDGGSYNEQFF. In DNA form, the CDR3 reads TGCGCCAGCAGCCTGGACGGGGGCTCCTACAATGAGCAGTTCTTC. Full variable domain (outside the CDR3, taken from reference TRBV5-1 and TRBJ2-1): KAGVTQTPRYLIKTRGQQVTLSCSPISGHRSVSWYQQTPGQGLQFLFEYFSETQRNKGNFPGRFSGRQFSNSRSEMNVSTLELGDSALYLCASSLDGGSYNEQFFGPGTRLTVL.

The rearrangement joins TRBV6-1 to TRBJ1-2, with D unresolved. The CDR3 extends over 13 amino acids. V was clipped by 2 bases and J by 8 bases, with 12 bases between them. Germline V gives CDR1 MNHNS, CDR2 SASEGT. The DNA for the CDR3 is TGTGCCAGCAGTGAATCAGAGTCCTACGGCTACACCTTC. It yields the protein CASSESESYGYTF.

This sequence joins TRBV12-3 or TRBV12-4 and TRBJ2-1; 7 bases are a match to TRBD1. CDR3 size: 15 residues. After removal of 4 bases from V and 7 bases from J, the junction contained 10 bases not matched to a gene. The CDR3 protein is CASSSRDSPRNEQFF. CDR3 in DNA: TGTGCCAGCAGTTCCCGGGACAGCCCGAGGAATGAGCAGTTCTTC.

The V call is TRBV5-1, the J call TRBJ2-3; the D gene is possibly TRBD1 (6 bases). The CDR3 sequence is 15 residues long. CDR1 and CDR2 from the germline V gene are SGHRS and YFSETQ. V was clipped by 3 bases and J by 1 base, with 12 bases between them. The CDR3 loop reads CASSWMTGRTDTQYF. In DNA form, the CDR3 reads TGCGCCAGCAGCTGGATGACAGGCCGCACAGATACGCAGTATTTT.

Ten or more counts support this clonotype. This chain uses TRBV7-2 with TRBJ1-2; D may be TRBD1 (6 bases). This CDR3 is built from 14 residues. Between the trimmed V and J ends, which lost 5 bases and 8 bases, there was a span of 18 bases. Germline CDR1 reads SGHTA; CDR2 reads FQGNSA. The CDR3 protein is CASSPQGGLGGYTF. In nucleotides, the CDR3 is TGTGCCAGCAGCCCTCAAGGGGGGCTCGGGGGCTACACCTTC.

This clonotype was picked up a small number of times. The chain employs TRBV7-9 and TRBJ2-3, with 9 nucleotides matching TRBD2. The CDR3 extends over 16 amino acids. The ends lost 4 bases at V and 0 bases at J; junction bases unmatched: 5. From germline, CDR1 is SEHNR and CDR2 FQNEAQ (reference sequence). The CDR3 region has the DNA TGTGCCAGCAGCTCGGCGGGGGGGCCTAGCACAGATACGCAGTATTTT. This gives the protein CASSSAGGPSTDTQYF.

The CDR3 is CASSLTEGGKELFF. The CDR3 bases are TGTGCCAGCAGTTTGACAGAGGGGGGAAAGGAACTGTTTTTT. The chain couples TRBV27 to TRBJ1-4; D is possibly TRBD1 (6 bases). The CDR3 is 14 amino acids. Germline V gene data show CDR1 as MNHEY and CDR2 as SMNVEV (reference sequence). V lost 3 bases and J 12 bases, leaving 17 bases between the germline ends.

This clonotype was counted many times. J is TRBJ1-4 and V is TRBV5-4, with 10 nucleotides matching TRBD1. The V and J ends lost 4 bases and 5 bases, in that order; junction bases with no gene match: 5. Germline values: CDR1 SGHNT, CDR2 YYREEE (reference sequence). This CDR3 has 15 amino acids. CDR3 coding DNA: TGTGCCAGCAGCGCAAGGACAGGGGGGAATGAAAAACTGTTTTTT. Translated, it gives CASSARTGGNEKLFF.

This chain connects TRBV18 to TRBJ2-7, with D hard to call. The germline V gene has CDR1 KGHSH and CDR2 LQKENI. V lost 3 bases, J lost 2 bases, and 11 bases lay in between. This CDR3 spans 14 amino acids. The CDR3 region is CASSPADGPYEQYF. As DNA, the CDR3 is TGTGCCAGCTCACCGGCGGACGGCCCCTACGAGCAGTACTTC.

This clonotype has only a few counts. The genes are TRBV2 and TRBJ1-2; unclear D gene. Trimming pared 4 bases from V and 4 bases from J, leaving 10 bases between. The CDR3 length is 13 residues. Per germline, CDR1 SNHLY and CDR2 FYNNEI. The CDR3 DNA is TGTGCCAGCAGTGTACTCCCGGGCTATGGCTACACCTTC. Translating it yields CASSVLPGYGYTF.

This clonotype was detected a few times. The chain employs TRBV27 and TRBJ1-6; no clear D. There are 15 residues in the CDR3. Germline CDR1 reads MNHEY; CDR2 reads SMNVEV (reference sequence). Trimming shortened V by 1 base and J by 4 bases, and 8 bases separated the two germline ends. CDR3 sequence reads: CASSLWAEYNSPLHF. The CDR3 bases are TGTGCCAGCAGTTTATGGGCCGAATATAATTCACCCCTCCACTTT.

This clonotype was seen at least ten times. V gene TRBV5-1 combines with J gene TRBJ1-5; TRBD1 matches 8 bases. J was trimmed by 6 bases and V by 1 base; bases with no gene match: 6. Looked up from germline, CDR1 is SGHRS and CDR2 is YFSETQ. The CDR3 runs to 15 residues. CDR3 DNA: TGCGCCAGCAGCTTGCAGGCAGGGGGCGGTCAGCCCCAGCATTTT. Translated: CASSLQAGGGQPQHF.

This clonotype was counted many times. The rearrangement links TRBV7-2 to TRBJ1-2; D unclear. Between the trimmed V and J ends, which lost 1 base and 2 bases, there was a span of 11 bases. The CDR3 loop spans 15 amino acids. Germline CDR1 reads SGHTA; CDR2 reads FQGNSA. CDR3 coding DNA: TGTGCCAGCAGCTTAGTCGGCAGCGCAAACTATGGCTACACCTTC. This translates into CASSLVGSANYGYTF.

This clonotype has just a few counts. The chain couples TRBV20-1 to TRBJ2-7; 9 bases are shared with TRBD1. The J segment lost 0 bases and the V segment lost 6 bases, leaving 9 bases of the junction unmatched. Germline lookup yields CDR1 DFQATT and CDR2 SNEGSKA (reference sequence). This CDR3 has 15 amino acids. CDR3 in DNA: TGCAGTGCCGGCCCCGGGACAGGGAGCTCCTACGAGCAGTACTTC. Translating gives CSAGPGTGSSYEQYF.

This clonotype came up once. The chain joins TRBV5-8 to TRBJ2-2; D gene uncertain. The CDR3 is 14 residues long. V dropped 7 bases and J dropped 0 bases, with 10 bases sitting between them. Germline CDR1 SGHTS, CDR2 YDEGEE. The CDR3 DNA follows: TGTGCCAGCGGGTTAGGGACGAACACCGGGGAGCTGTTTTTT. It specifies CASGLGTNTGELFF. Full variable domain (rest looked up from reference TRBV5-8 and TRBJ2-2): EAGVTQSPTHLIKTRGQQATLRCSPISGHTSVYWYQQALGLGLQFLLWYDEGEERNRGNFPPRFSGRQFPNYSSELNVNALELEDSALYLCASGLGTNTGELFFGEGSRLTVL.

Ten or more counts support this clonotype. The V call is TRBV6-6, the J call TRBJ1-5; unclear D gene. Germline loops: CDR1 MNHNY, CDR2 SVGAGI (reference sequence). The CDR3 runs 13 residues. The V gene lost 2 bases and the J gene lost 10 bases, with 12 bases spanning the gap. CDR3 DNA sequence: TGTGCCAGCAGTTACGGGTTCAGCGGACCCCAGCATTTT. Its translation is CASSYGFSGPQHF.

Only a few counts were recorded for this clonotype. V gene TRBV28 combines with J gene TRBJ1-2; a possible D gene is TRBD1 (6 bases). V lost 6 bases and J lost 0, with 11 bases in between. Per germline, CDR1 MDHEN and CDR2 SYDVKM. The CDR3 contains 14 residues. In DNA form, the CDR3 reads TGTGCCAGCAGCCAGACAGGACCTAACTATGGCTACACCTTC. As protein: CASSQTGPNYGYTF.

The chain has TRBV30 and TRBJ2-7; TRBD2 matches 8 bases. The CDR3 has 12 residues. CDR1 and CDR2 from the germline V gene are GTSNPN and SVGIG (reference sequence). The ends lost 4 bases at V and 7 bases at J; junction bases unmatched: 6. CDR3 region: CAWTGGQREQYF. For the CDR3, the DNA is TGTGCCTGGACGGGGGGGCAGAGGGAGCAGTACTTC.

V usage is TRBV5-4 and J usage is TRBJ2-7; D is perhaps TRBD1 (6 bases). Germline values: CDR1 SGHNT, CDR2 YYREEE (reference sequence). V gave up 0 bases and J gave up 2 bases, with 12 bases separating them. The CDR3 loop spans 15 amino acids. The CDR3 DNA reads as TGTGCCAGCAGCTTGGAATCGGCAGGGGCCTACGAGCAGTACTTC. This translates into CASSLESAGAYEQYF.

V usage is TRBV23-1 and J usage is TRBJ1-1; 8 bases align to TRBD1. Being an ORF, TRBV23-1 has a function that is uncertain. The CDR3 loop spans 15 amino acids. V trimming: 7 bases; J trimming: 5 bases; junction bases outside the gene matches: 12. The CDR3 reads CASNYLDREETEAFF. DNA of the CDR3: TGCGCCAGCAACTACTTGGACAGGGAGGAGACTGAAGCTTTCTTT.

There are many counts of this clonotype. The chain is built from TRBV2 and TRBJ1-1; D remains ambiguous. Trimming stripped 3 bases from V and 1 base from J, with 6 bases between. There are 13 residues in the CDR3. Germline values: CDR1 SNHLY, CDR2 FYNNEI. The DNA for the CDR3 is TGTGCCAGCAGTGATCCCCGGAACACTGAAGCTTTCTTT. Encoded protein: CASSDPRNTEAFF.